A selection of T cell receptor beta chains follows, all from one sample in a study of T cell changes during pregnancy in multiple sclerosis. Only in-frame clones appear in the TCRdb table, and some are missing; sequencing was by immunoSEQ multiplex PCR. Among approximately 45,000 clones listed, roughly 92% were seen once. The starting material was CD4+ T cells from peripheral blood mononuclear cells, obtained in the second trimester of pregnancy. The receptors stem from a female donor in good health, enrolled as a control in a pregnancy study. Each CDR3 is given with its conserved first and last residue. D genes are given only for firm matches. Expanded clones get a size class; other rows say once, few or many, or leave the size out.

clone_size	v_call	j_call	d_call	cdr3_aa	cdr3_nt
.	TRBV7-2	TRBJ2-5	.	CASRLNREQYF	TGTGCCAGCAGACTAAACCGGGAGCAGTACTTC
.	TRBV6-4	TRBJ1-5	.	CASSVTGRDGQPQHF	TGTGCCAGCAGTGTAACCGGCAGGGATGGTCAGCCCCAGCATTTT
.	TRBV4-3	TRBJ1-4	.	CASSQDLRLGPSTNEKLFF	TGCGCCAGCAGCCAAGATCTAAGGTTGGGGCCTTCAACTAATGAAAAACTGTTTTTT
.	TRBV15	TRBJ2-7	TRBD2	CATSRGVAGGLGEQYF	TGTGCCACCAGCAGGGGGGTAGCGGGGGGGCTAGGCGAGCAGTACTTC
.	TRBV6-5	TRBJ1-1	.	CASSYSWRETEAFF	TGTGCCAGCAGTTACTCCTGGAGGGAGACTGAAGCTTTCTTT
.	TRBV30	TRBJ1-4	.	CAWGPSGRTGNEKLFF	TGTGCCTGGGGTCCAAGCGGTAGGACCGGTAATGAAAAACTGTTTTTT
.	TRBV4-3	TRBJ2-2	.	CASSQEPRRNTGELFF	TGCGCCAGCAGCCAAGAACCCAGGCGGAACACCGGGGAGCTGTTTTTT
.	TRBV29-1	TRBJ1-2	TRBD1	CSVEVRDRANYGYTF	TGCAGCGTTGAAGTACGGGACAGAGCTAACTATGGCTACACCTTC
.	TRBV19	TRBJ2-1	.	CASSFSRNINEQFF	TGTGCCAGTAGTTTTTCGCGAAATATCAATGAGCAGTTCTTC
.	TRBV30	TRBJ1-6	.	CAWSGGRINSPLHF	TGTGCCTGGAGTGGAGGGCGGATAAATTCACCCCTCCACTTT
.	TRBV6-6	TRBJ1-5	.	CASSQYELNQPQHF	TGTGCCAGCAGTCAATACGAACTTAATCAGCCCCAGCATTTT
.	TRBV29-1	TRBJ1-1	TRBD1	CSFQGARDTEAFF	TGCAGCTTTCAGGGGGCGAGGGACACTGAAGCTTTCTTT
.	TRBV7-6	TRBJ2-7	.	CASSPGGSGSYEQYF	TGTGCCAGCAGCCCAGGGGGGTCCGGGTCCTACGAGCAGTACTTC
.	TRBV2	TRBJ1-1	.	CASSNWNTEAFF	TGTGCCAGCAGTAACTGGAACACTGAAGCTTTCTTT
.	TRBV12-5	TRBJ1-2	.	CASGLLPPSVLGYGYTF	TGTGCTAGTGGTTTGTTACCCCCATCGGTCCTCGGGTATGGCTACACCTTC
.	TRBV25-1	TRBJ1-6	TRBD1	CASCHSPGGATPLHF	TGTGCCAGCTGCCACTCCCCAGGGGGCGCGACACCCCTCCACTTT
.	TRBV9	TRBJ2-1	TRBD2	CASSVGNSGGFNEQFF	TGTGCCAGCAGCGTAGGAAATAGCGGGGGTTTCAATGAGCAGTTCTTC
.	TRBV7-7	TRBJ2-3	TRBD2	CASSLASGGVGTQYF	TGTGCTAGCAGCTTAGCTAGCGGGGGGGTAGGTACGCAGTATTTT
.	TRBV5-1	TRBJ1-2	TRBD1	CASSSTGDYGYTF	TGCGCCAGCAGCTCAACAGGGGATTATGGCTACACCTTC
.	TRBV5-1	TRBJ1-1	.	CASSLAGGTVNTEAFF	TGCGCCAGCAGCTTGGCTGGTGGTACGGTGAACACTGAAGCTTTCTTT
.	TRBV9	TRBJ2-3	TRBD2	CASSVVGGGDTDTQYF	TGTGCCAGCAGCGTAGTTGGCGGGGGGGACACAGATACGCAGTATTTT
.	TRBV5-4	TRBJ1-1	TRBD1	CASSLFRDRGQDEAFF	TGTGCCAGCAGCTTGTTCCGGGACAGGGGACAAGATGAAGCTTTCTTT
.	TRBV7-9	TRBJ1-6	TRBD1	CASSFQSGGNSPLHF	TGTGCCAGCAGCTTTCAATCAGGGGGTAATTCACCCCTCCACTTT
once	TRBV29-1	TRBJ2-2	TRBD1	CSVEEDRADTGELFF	TGCAGCGTTGAAGAGGACAGGGCGGACACCGGGGAGCTGTTTTTT
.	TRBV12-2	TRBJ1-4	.	CASRPPALGVLNRDEKLFF	TGTGCAAGTCGCCCTCCTGCCCTTGGAGTCCTAAACCGGGATGAAAAACTGTTTTTT
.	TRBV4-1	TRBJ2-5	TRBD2	CASSDTSGEETQYF	TGCGCCAGCAGCGACACTAGCGGCGAAGAGACCCAGTACTTC
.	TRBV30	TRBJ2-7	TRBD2	CAWSVKGGIYEQYF	TGTGCCTGGAGTGTAAAGGGAGGGATCTACGAGCAGTACTTC
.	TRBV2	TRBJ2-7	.	CASSDDRFSYEQYF	TGTGCCAGCAGTGACGACAGATTCTCCTACGAGCAGTACTTC
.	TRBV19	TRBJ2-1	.	CASSRAGEIYNEQFF	TGTGCCAGTAGCAGGGCAGGGGAAATCTACAATGAGCAGTTCTTC
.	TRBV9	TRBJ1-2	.	CASSVLGGVGGYTF	TGTGCCAGCAGCGTCCTTGGGGGGGTGGGAGGCTACACCTTC
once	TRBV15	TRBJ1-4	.	CATSRGQTGALSTNEKLFF	TGTGCCACCAGCAGAGGACAGACGGGAGCCCTATCAACTAATGAAAAACTGTTTTTT
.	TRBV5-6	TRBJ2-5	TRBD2	CASSLNGLAGVETQYF	TGTGCCAGCAGCTTGAACGGCCTAGCGGGGGTAGAGACCCAGTACTTC
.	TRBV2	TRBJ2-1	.	CASSALRGGLYNEQFF	TGTGCCAGCAGCGCACTCAGGGGTGGCCTTTACAATGAGCAGTTCTTC
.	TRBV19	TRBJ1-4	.	CASSRGERASEKLFF	TGTGCCAGTTCCCGGGGGGAACGGGCTAGTGAAAAACTGTTTTTT
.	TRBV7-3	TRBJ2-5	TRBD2	CASSLTSGGAMETQYF	TGTGCCAGCAGCTTGACTAGCGGGGGGGCCATGGAGACCCAGTACTTC
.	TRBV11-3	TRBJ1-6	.	CASSLDSSYNSPLHF	TGTGCCAGCAGCTTGGACAGCTCCTATAATTCACCCCTCCACTTT
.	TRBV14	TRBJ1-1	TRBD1	CASSLKLIGQDLLMNTEAFF	TGTGCCAGCAGCCTCAAATTAATCGGACAGGACCTCCTGATGAACACTGAAGCTTTCTTT
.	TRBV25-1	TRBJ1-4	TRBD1	CASKRTGEKLFF	TGTGCCAGCAAGCGGACAGGGGAAAAACTGTTTTTT
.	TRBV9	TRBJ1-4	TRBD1	CASSPGQGWEKLFF	TGTGCCAGCAGCCCGGGACAGGGGTGGGAAAAACTGTTTTTT
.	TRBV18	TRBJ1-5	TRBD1	CASSLQGGDQPQHF	TGTGCCAGCTCACTACAGGGGGGAGATCAGCCCCAGCATTTT
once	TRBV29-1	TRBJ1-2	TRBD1	CSSRTGGRDGYTF	TGCAGCTCCCGGACAGGGGGCCGTGATGGCTACACCTTC
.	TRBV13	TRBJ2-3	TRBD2	CASSLQGTSGVADTQYF	TGTGCCAGCAGCTTACAAGGGACTAGCGGGGTGGCGGATACGCAGTATTTT
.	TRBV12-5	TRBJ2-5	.	CASGLVSQGKHQETQYF	TGTGCTAGTGGTTTGGTAAGCCAGGGAAAACACCAAGAGACCCAGTACTTC
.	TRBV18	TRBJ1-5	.	CASSPGTPEGQPQHF	TGTGCCAGCTCACCTGGGACTCCGGAGGGCCAGCCCCAGCATTTT
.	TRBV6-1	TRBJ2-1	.	CASSQGGGLSYNEQFF	TGTGCCAGCAGTCAAGGTGGGGGCCTCTCCTACAATGAGCAGTTCTTC
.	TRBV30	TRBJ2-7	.	CAWSVYGYEQYF	TGTGCCTGGAGTGTATACGGCTACGAGCAGTACTTC
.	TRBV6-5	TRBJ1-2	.	CASSRGLNGYTF	TGTGCCTCATCAAGGGGCCTAAATGGCTACACCTTC
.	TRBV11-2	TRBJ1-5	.	CASSGGGRDSLPNF	TGTGCCAGCAGCGGGGGTGGCCGGGACTCCCTTCCGAATTTT
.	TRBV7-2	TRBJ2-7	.	CASSPGGGRESSYEQYF	TGTGCCAGCAGCCCAGGTGGGGGCCGTGAGAGCTCCTACGAGCAGTACTTC
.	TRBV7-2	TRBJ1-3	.	CASSPYGTTGNTIYF	TGTGCCAGCAGCCCTTACGGGACAACTGGAAACACCATATATTTT
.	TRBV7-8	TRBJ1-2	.	CASSPRGNYGYTF	TGTGCCAGCAGCCCCCGAGGGAACTATGGCTACACCTTC
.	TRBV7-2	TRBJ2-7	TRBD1	CASSLRDRGYEQYF	TGTGCCAGCAGCCTCAGGGACAGGGGCTACGAGCAGTACTTC
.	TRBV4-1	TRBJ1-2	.	CASSQPARTAIYGYTF	TGCGCCAGCAGCCAACCGGCGCGGACAGCGATCTATGGCTACACCTTC
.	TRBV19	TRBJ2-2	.	CASSRVNTGELFF	TGTGCCAGTAGTAGAGTGAACACCGGGGAGCTGTTTTTT
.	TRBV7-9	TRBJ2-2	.	CASSTAGSGELFF	TGTGCCAGCAGCACTGCAGGGTCCGGGGAGCTGTTTTTT
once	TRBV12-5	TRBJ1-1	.	CASGLEGRASAFF	TGTGCTAGTGGTTTGGAGGGGCGCGCGAGTGCTTTCTTT
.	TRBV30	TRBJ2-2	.	CAWSPGLTSVTGELFF	TGTGCCTGGTCACCGGGACTCACAAGTGTTACCGGGGAGCTGTTTTTT
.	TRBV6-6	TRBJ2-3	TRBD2	CASGRGGPSDTQYF	TGTGCCAGCGGGCGGGGGGGCCCATCGGATACGCAGTATTTT
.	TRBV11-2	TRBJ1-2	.	CASSLGGYGYTF	TGTGCCAGCAGCTTAGGAGGCTATGGCTACACCTTC